This entry concerns a single T cell receptor beta chain. The source of the sample is a study of breast tumors, draining lymph nodes, adjacent tissues. Each CDR3 protein gets one entry after TCRdb re-called the multiplex PCR reads with MiXCR. There are over 20,000 distinct CDR3 sequences in the sample; around 33% occur only once, and 11% lies in the top ten. V gave up 1 base and J gave up 4 bases, with 5 bases separating them. The germline V gene has CDR1 SEHNR and CDR2 FQNEAQ (reference sequence). CDR3 size: 12 residues. Material: breast tumor tissue. This chain links TRBV7-9 with TRBJ2-7; no clear D. This TCR derives from a female donor with breast cancer. Some clones in this sample may be carry-over from other donors' samples. For the CDR3, the DNA is TGTGCCAGCAGCTTAGTCGCTTACGAGCAGTACTTC. Protein product: CASSLVAYEQYF.